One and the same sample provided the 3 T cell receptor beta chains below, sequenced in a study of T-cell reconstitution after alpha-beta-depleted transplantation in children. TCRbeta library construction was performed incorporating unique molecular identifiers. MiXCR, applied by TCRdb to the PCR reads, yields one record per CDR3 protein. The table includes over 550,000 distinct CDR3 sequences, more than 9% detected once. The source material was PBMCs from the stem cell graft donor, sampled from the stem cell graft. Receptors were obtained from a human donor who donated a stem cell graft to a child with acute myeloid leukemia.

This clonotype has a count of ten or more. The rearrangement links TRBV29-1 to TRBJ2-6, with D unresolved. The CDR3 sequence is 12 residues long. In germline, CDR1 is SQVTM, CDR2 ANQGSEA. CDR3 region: CGLRSGANVLTF. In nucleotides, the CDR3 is TGCGGCCTAAGGTCTGGGGCCAACGTCCTGACTTTC. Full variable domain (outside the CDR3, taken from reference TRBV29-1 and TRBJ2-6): SAVISQKPSRDICQRGTSLTIQCQVDSQVTMMFWYRQQPGQSLTLIATANQGSEATYESGFVIDKFPISRPNLTFSTLTVSNMSPEDSSIYLCGLRSGANVLTFGAGSRLTVL.

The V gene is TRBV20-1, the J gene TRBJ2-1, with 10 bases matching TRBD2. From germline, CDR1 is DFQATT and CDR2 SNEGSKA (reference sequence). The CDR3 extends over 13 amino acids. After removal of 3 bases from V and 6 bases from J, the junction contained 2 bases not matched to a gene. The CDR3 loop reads CSASLAGVNEQFF. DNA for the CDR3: TGCAGTGCTAGCCTAGCGGGAGTCAATGAGCAGTTCTTC.

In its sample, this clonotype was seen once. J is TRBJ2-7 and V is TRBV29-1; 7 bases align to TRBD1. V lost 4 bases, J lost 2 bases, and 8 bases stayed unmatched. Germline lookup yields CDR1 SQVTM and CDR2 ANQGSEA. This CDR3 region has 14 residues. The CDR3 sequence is CSVGGTVSAYEQYF. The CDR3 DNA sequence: TGCAGCGTTGGGGGGACAGTTTCCGCCTACGAGCAGTACTTC.